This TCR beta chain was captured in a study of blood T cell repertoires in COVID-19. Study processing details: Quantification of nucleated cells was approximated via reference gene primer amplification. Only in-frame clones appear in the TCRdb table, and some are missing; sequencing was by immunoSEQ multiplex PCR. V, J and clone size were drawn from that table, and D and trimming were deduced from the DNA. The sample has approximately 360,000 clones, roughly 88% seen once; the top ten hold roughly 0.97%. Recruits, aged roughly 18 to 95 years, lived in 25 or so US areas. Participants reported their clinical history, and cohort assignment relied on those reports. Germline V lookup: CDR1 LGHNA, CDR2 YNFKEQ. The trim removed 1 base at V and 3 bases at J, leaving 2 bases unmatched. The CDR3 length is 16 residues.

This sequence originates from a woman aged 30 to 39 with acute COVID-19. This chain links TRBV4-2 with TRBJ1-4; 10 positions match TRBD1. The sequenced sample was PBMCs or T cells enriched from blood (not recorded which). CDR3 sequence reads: CASSQVDRGSNEKLFF. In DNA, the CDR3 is TGTGCCAGCAGCCAAGTGGACAGGGGGTCTAATGAAAAACTGTTTTTT.